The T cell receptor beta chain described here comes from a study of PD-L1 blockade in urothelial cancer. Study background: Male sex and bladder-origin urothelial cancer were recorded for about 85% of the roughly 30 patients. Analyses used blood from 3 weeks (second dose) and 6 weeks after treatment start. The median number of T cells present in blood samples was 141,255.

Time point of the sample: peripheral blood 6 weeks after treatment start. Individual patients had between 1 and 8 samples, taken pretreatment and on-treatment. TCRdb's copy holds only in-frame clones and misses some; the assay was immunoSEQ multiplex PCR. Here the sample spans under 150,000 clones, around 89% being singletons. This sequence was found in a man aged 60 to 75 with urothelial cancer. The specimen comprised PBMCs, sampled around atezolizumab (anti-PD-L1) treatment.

CDR3 protein: CASSQLAGNQETQYF. The DNA for the CDR3 is TGTGCCAGCAGCCAATTAGCGGGGAACCAAGAGACCCAGTACTTC. The rearrangement uses TRBV4-2 and TRBJ2-5; 8 bases are shared with TRBD2. Germline CDR1 LGHNA, CDR2 YNFKEQ. The J segment lost 0 bases and the V segment lost 2 bases, leaving 2 bases of the junction unmatched. The CDR3 length is 15 residues.